This TCR beta chain was identified in a study of blood T cell repertoires in COVID-19. Study as a whole: PBMCs, B-cell-depleted T cells, or T cells provided the cDNA or gDNA that made up the material.

Generated by immunoSEQ multiplex PCR, the TCRdb table keeps only in-frame clones and is missing some. The repertoire holds around 310,000 clones, 70% to 90% seen once, with approximately 9.4% in the top ten. V gave up 7 bases and J gave up 6 bases, with 14 bases separating them. The CDR3 extends over 13 amino acids. The germline V gene has CDR1 MNHEY and CDR2 SVGAGI. The V gene is TRBV6-5, the J gene TRBJ2-3, with TRBD1 as a possible D gene (6 bases). The sequencing sample was made of PBMCs or T cells enriched from blood (not recorded which). The source is a woman between 35 and 50 years old who had recovered from COVID-19. CDR3 sequence: CASTPGQGDTQYF. Here the CDR3 DNA reads TGTGCCAGCACCCCAGGCCAGGGGGATACGCAGTATTTT.